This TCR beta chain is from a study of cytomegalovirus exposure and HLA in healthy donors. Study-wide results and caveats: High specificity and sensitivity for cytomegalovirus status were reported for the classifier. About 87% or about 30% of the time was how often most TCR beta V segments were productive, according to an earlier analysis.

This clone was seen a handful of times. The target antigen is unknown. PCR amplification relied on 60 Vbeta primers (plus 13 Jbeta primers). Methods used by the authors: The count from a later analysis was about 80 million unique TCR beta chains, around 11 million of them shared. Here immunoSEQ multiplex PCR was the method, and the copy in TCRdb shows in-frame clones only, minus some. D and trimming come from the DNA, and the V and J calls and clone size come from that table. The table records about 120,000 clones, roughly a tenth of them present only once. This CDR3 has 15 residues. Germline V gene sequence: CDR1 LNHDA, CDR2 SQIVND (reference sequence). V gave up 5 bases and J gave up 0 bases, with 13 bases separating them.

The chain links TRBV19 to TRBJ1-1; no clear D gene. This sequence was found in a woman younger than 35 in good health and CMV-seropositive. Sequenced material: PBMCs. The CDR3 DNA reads TGTGCCAGTAGTGTCCTGACACCCTTGAACACTGAAGCTTTCTTT. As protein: CASSVLTPLNTEAFF.